Shown below are 30 T cell receptor beta chains from a single sample sequenced in a study of molecular identifiers for immune sequencing clone quantification. MiXCR was run by TCRdb on the PCR reads, yielding one entry per CDR3 protein. Found here are 350,000 or so distinct CDR3 sequences, 20% to 25% of them singletons; the top ten hold approximately 0.85%. Input material: naive CD8+ T cells from blood, with Jurkat cell RNA spiked in. Stated subset: FACS-sorted CD8+CD4-CCR7+CD45RA+ naive T cells. The receptor source for this set is a human donor in good health. Some libraries in this study had Jurkat cell RNA spiked in.

This clonotype appeared many times. The V gene is TRBV5-1, the J gene TRBJ1-4, with TRBD1 matching 10 bases. The germline gives CDR1 SGHRS, CDR2 YFSETQ. The CDR3 runs to 14 residues. The V gene end was trimmed by 3 bases and the J gene end by 6 bases; junction bases not matched to a gene: 2. The CDR3 bases are TGCGCCAGCAGCTCAGGGACAGGGGATGAAAAACTGTTTTTT. Its translation is CASSSGTGDEKLFF.

This clonotype was seen a handful of times. This chain uses TRBV10-3 with TRBJ2-7, with D perhaps matching TRBD2 (6 bases). This CDR3 comprises 14 residues. The V gene's germline CDR1 is ENHRY and CDR2 SYGVKD. V lost 7 bases, J lost 4 bases, and 17 bases lay in between. CDR3 DNA: TGTGCCATCAACCGCAAGGAGGGGACGTACGAGCAGTACTTC. Its protein product is CAINRKEGTYEQYF.

This clonotype was seen at least ten times. The rearrangement links TRBV15 to TRBJ2-2; D perhaps matches TRBD1 (6 bases). The ends were cut back, 1 base at V and 7 bases at J, with 16 bases in the middle. The CDR3 contains 16 residues. Germline V CDR1 and CDR2: LNHNV, YYDKDF (reference sequence). CDR3 coding DNA: TGTGCCACCAGCAGAGCATTGGACAGCTTGAGCGGGGAGCTGTTTTTT. It specifies CATSRALDSLSGELFF. The entire variable domain, with the rest obtained from reference TRBV15 and TRBJ2-2, is as follows: DAMVIQNPRYQVTQFGKPVTLSCSQTLNHNVMYWYQQKSSQAPKLLFHYYDKDFNNEADTPDNFQSRRPNTSFCFLDIRSPGLGDTAMYLCATSRALDSLSGELFFGEGSRLTVL.

This clonotype was seen many times. The CDR3 here is CASSADRGNSGANVLTF. CDR3 DNA: TGTGCCAGCAGTGCGGACAGGGGCAACTCTGGGGCCAACGTCCTGACTTTC. J is TRBJ2-6 and V is TRBV28; TRBD1 aligns across 9 bases. Germline lookup yields CDR1 MDHEN and CDR2 SYDVKM. Unmatched junction bases numbered 5, after V lost 5 bases and J lost 0 bases. There are 17 residues in the CDR3.

The rearrangement uses TRBV6-1 and TRBJ2-4, with 15 bases matching TRBD2. Germline CDR1 MNHNS, CDR2 SASEGT. J was trimmed by 6 bases and V by 6 bases; bases with no gene match: 12. This CDR3 has 18 amino acids. CDR3 bases: TGTGCCAGCAGAGACTACTGGACTAGCGGGAGGGGTAGAAACATTCAGTACTTC. Translating gives CASRDYWTSGRGRNIQYF.

This clonotype appeared many times. The CDR3 reads CSVERQGHYGYTF. CDR3 DNA: TGCAGCGTTGAAAGACAGGGGCACTATGGCTACACCTTC. The chain employs TRBV29-1 and TRBJ1-2; 8 bases fit TRBD1. This CDR3 region has 13 residues. Per germline, CDR1 SQVTM and CDR2 ANQGSEA. V lost 2 bases and J lost 3; bases outside the gene matches: 2.

This clonotype was counted many times. This chain links TRBV28 with TRBJ2-7, with D possibly being TRBD2 (6 bases). V shed 3 bases and J shed 3 bases, with 6 bases lying between them. Per germline, CDR1 MDHEN and CDR2 SYDVKM. There are 12 residues in the CDR3. CDR3 nucleotide sequence: TGTGCCAGCAGTTTCGGGAGCTACGAGCAGTACTTC. Amino acid sequence: CASSFGSYEQYF. The full variable domain, its missing parts supplied by reference TRBV28 and TRBJ2-7, is DVKVTQSSRYLVKRTGEKVFLECVQDMDHENMFWYRQDPGLGLRLIYFSYDVKMKEKGDIPEGYSVSREKKERFSLILESASTNQTSMYLCASSFGSYEQYFGPGTRLTVT.

The CDR3 bases are TGTGCCAGCAGTGGACAGCAAAACATTCAGTACTTC. This codes for CASSGQQNIQYF. The chain carries TRBV9 and TRBJ2-4; possible D gene TRBD1, 6 bases. The ends were cut back, 5 bases at V and 5 bases at J, with 8 bases in the middle. The germline CDR1 and CDR2 sequences are SGDLS and YYNGEE. The CDR3 extends over 12 amino acids.

In the case of this clonotype: This clone may be a read error of a much larger clone one base away. CDR3 amino acids: CASSLAGAGSNEQYF. CDR3 DNA sequence: TGTGCCAGCAGCTTGGCCGGGGCAGGATCCAACGAGCAGTACTTC. The chain links TRBV5-3 to TRBJ2-7; D might be TRBD1 or TRBD2, each matching 5 bases. TRBV5-3 is an ORF; its function is uncertain. The CDR3 is made up of 15 amino acids.

Remarks on this clonotype: This may arise from a read error, as a much more abundant clone is one base away. The chain combines TRBV20-1 with TRBJ2-3; D perhaps matches TRBD2 (5 bases). The V end was cut by 0 bases, the J end by 0 bases, with 13 bases between. CDR3 size: 16 residues. Germline V gives CDR1 DFQATT, CDR2 SNEGSKA (reference sequence). CDR3 protein: CSARDGIAKSTDTQYF. The CDR3 DNA reads TGCAGTGCTAGAGATGGGATAGCGAAGAGCACAGATACGCAGTATTTT.

This clonotype occurred many times. The V gene is TRBV27, the J gene TRBJ2-3; D gene unclear. The V gene lost 4 bases and the J gene lost 0 bases, with 14 bases spanning the gap. Germline V CDR1 and CDR2: MNHEY, SMNVEV (reference sequence). The CDR3 has 16 amino acids. Here the CDR3 DNA reads TGTGCCAGCAGTTCACTACGGATGACTAGCACAGATACGCAGTATTTT. Translated: CASSSLRMTSTDTQYF.

The table lists this clonotype with many counts. The chain has TRBV7-9 and TRBJ2-3; a weak D match, TRBD2 (6 bases). CDR3 length: 16 amino acids. Deletions cut 5 bases from V and 3 bases from J, with 18 bases between. Per the germline V gene, CDR1 is SEHNR and CDR2 is FQNEAQ (reference sequence). The CDR3 DNA is TGTGCCAGCAGCAGCTCTTGGCGGGGAGATACAGATACGCAGTATTTT. Amino acid sequence: CASSSSWRGDTDTQYF.

This clonotype was recorded many times. The chain uses TRBV27 and TRBJ1-5, with 8 bases fitting TRBD1. CDR3 length equals 19 residues. The V segment lost 6 bases and the J segment 0 bases; nucleotides outside the gene matches: 16. Germline V gives CDR1 MNHEY, CDR2 SMNVEV (reference sequence). The CDR3 region has the DNA TGTGCCAGCAGCCTCTCCCCAGGGGGCCCGCGGGATAGCAATCAGCCCCAGCATTTT. Translating it yields CASSLSPGGPRDSNQPQHF.

This clonotype was counted ten times or more. This chain connects TRBV20-1 to TRBJ1-4; 8 bases agree with TRBD1. CDR1 and CDR2 from the germline V gene are DFQATT and SNEGSKA (reference sequence). This CDR3 contains 16 residues. J gave up 8 bases and V 0 bases, and 11 bases lay outside the gene matches. Here the CDR3 reads CSARDFLQGVEEKLFF. CDR3 nucleotides: TGCAGTGCTAGAGACTTTCTACAGGGGGTTGAGGAAAAACTGTTTTTT.

In this sample, this clonotype turned up many times. This chain connects TRBV5-4 to TRBJ1-3; maybe TRBD1 (5 bases). The V and J ends lost 4 bases and 2 bases respectively, with 13 bases between them. The CDR3 is 15 amino acids. Per germline, CDR1 SGHNT and CDR2 YYREEE (reference sequence). This chain's CDR3 is CASSQPGHPGNTIYF. The CDR3 coding sequence is TGTGCCAGCAGCCAACCCGGACATCCTGGAAACACCATATATTTT.

Note on this clonotype: Compared with germline, one end of the junction differs, possibly owing to a read error. The rearrangement joins TRBV6-5 to TRBJ2-5; 10 bases fit TRBD2. The CDR3 is 20 amino acids. CDR1 and CDR2 (germline): MNHEY, SVGAGI. CDR3 in amino acids: CASRYSPPWTSGETQETQYF. For the CDR3, the DNA is TGTGCCAGCAGGTACTCACCCCCCTGGACTAGCGGAGAGACACAAGAGACCCAGTACTTC.

Ten or more counts support this clonotype. This rearrangement joins TRBV15 to TRBJ2-2; D is possibly TRBD1 (6 bases). Trimming took off 2 bases at V and 6 bases at J, with 22 bases between the two ends. This CDR3 contains 18 residues. Germline CDR1 LNHNV, CDR2 YYDKDF (reference sequence). The CDR3, as DNA: TGTGCCACCAGCAGACTGAGGAGGCAGGGGTCGTCGGCCGGGGAGCTGTTTTTT. Its translation is CATSRLRRQGSSAGELFF.

This clonotype was observed a handful of times. This rearrangement joins TRBV2 to TRBJ2-3; 7 nucleotides align to TRBD2. Trimming removed 4 bases from V and 5 bases from J; junction bases left unmatched: 18. Germline CDR1 and CDR2: SNHLY and FYNNEI. CDR3 size: 18 residues. CDR3 nucleotides: TGTGCCAGCAGTGGTCTCGACCGAGCAGCGGAGCGGGGAGATACGCAGTATTTT. It specifies CASSGLDRAAERGDTQYF.

The J gene is TRBJ2-7, the V gene TRBV3-1; D may be TRBD1 (6 bases). The V gene lost 1 base and the J gene lost 3 bases, with 13 bases spanning the gap. Germline V gene lookup returns CDR1 LGHDT and CDR2 YNNKEL (reference sequence). CDR3 size: 15 residues. The CDR3 DNA reads as TGTGCCAGCAGCCAAGTATCAGGGGACCTCTACGAGCAGTACTTC. This translates into CASSQVSGDLYEQYF.

With regard to this clonotype: One junction end disagrees with the germline gene, perhaps due to a read error. The chain is built from TRBV4-3 and TRBJ2-1, with 9 bases lining up with TRBD1. Germline-derived CDR1 and CDR2 are LGHNA and YSLEER. The CDR3 totals 16 residues. The CDR3 spells CASAAAAGQGYNEQFF. CDR3 DNA: TGCGCCAGCGCCGCAGCAGCGGGACAGGGATACAATGAACAGTTCTTC.

At least ten counts were recorded for this clonotype. The chain joins TRBV4-1 to TRBJ1-6, with D tentatively TRBD1 (5 bases). The CDR3 loop spans 14 amino acids. The germline V gene encodes CDR1 MGHRA and CDR2 YSYEKL. Trimming stripped 6 bases from V and 2 bases from J, with 8 bases between. CDR3 loop: CASRTTAYNSPLHF. In DNA form, the CDR3 reads TGCGCCAGCAGGACGACAGCCTATAATTCACCCCTCCACTTT.

This clonotype has just a few counts. J is TRBJ2-3 and V is TRBV18; TRBD2 might be the D (5 bases). Trimming took off 1 base at V and 0 bases at J, with 17 bases between the two ends. The CDR3 spans 18 residues. CDR1 KGHSH and CDR2 LQKENI come from the germline V gene. DNA for the CDR3: TGTGCCAGCTCACCACGGACGATGGTAGCGCATAGCACAGATACGCAGTATTTT. Translating gives CASSPRTMVAHSTDTQYF.

The V gene is TRBV7-2, the J gene TRBJ1-4; D may be TRBD1 (5 bases). V was cut by 1 base and J by 10 bases, with 16 bases left in between. This CDR3 has 15 residues. Germline V gene lookup returns CDR1 SGHTA and CDR2 FQGNSA. Here the CDR3 DNA reads TGTGCCAGCAGCTTAGTTCTGGACACGGGGGGAAAACTGTTTTTT. Protein sequence: CASSLVLDTGGKLFF.

The rearrangement links TRBV4-3 to TRBJ1-1; D ambiguous. Germline V lookup: CDR1 LGHNA, CDR2 YSLEER. V lost 0 bases and J lost 4, with 9 bases in between. This CDR3 has 14 amino acids. The CDR3 DNA follows: TGCGCCAGCAGCCAAGATCCTGACGGCACTGAAGCTTTCTTT. Translation gives CASSQDPDGTEAFF.

This clonotype was counted at least ten times. The V and J genes are TRBV12-3 or TRBV12-4 and TRBJ1-1; D possibly corresponds to TRBD1 (5 bases). The CDR3 covers 15 residues. The V end lost 4 bases, the J end lost 4 bases, and 16 bases lay between the germline ends. DNA for the CDR3: TGTGCCAGCAGTTCAAGCACCCGGGGGTCCACTGAAGCTTTCTTT. Its translation: CASSSSTRGSTEAFF.

Only a few counts were recorded for this clonotype. V and J are TRBV7-9 and TRBJ1-1; tentatively, D is TRBD1 (6 bases). In germline, CDR1 is SEHNR, CDR2 FQNEAQ (reference sequence). This CDR3 comprises 14 residues. V lost 1 base and J lost 5, with 11 bases in between. CDR3 DNA: TGTGCCAGCAGCTTAGAGGGGGGAGGGACTGAAGCTTTCTTT. Amino acids: CASSLEGGGTEAFF.

Remarks on this clonotype: The junction does not match germline at one end; this may be a read error. The CDR3 bases are TGTGCCGCCAGCATAGAAGGGGGTGGTTTGTTCTTC. Translation: CAASIEGGGLFF. The gene calls are TRBV15 and TRBJ2-1, with D perhaps matching TRBD1 (6 bases). In germline, CDR1 is LNHNV, CDR2 YYDKDF (reference sequence). The CDR3 runs 12 residues.

This clonotype has a count of ten or more. The chain couples TRBV7-6 to TRBJ2-2; D possibly corresponds to TRBD1 (6 bases). Trimming pared 5 bases from V and 4 bases from J, leaving 17 bases between. The CDR3 runs to 16 residues. CDR1 and CDR2 from the germline V gene are SGHVS and FNYEAQ. The CDR3 DNA is TGTGCCAGCAGCCCCGGGACAAAAAGTGGCACCGGGGAGCTGTTTTTT. This gives the protein CASSPGTKSGTGELFF. Together with reference TRBV7-6 and TRBJ2-2, the CDR3 gives the full variable domain: GAGVSQSPRYKVTKRGQDVALRCDPISGHVSLYWYRQALGQGPEFLTYFNYEAQQDKSGLPNDRFSAERPEGSISTLTIQRTEQRDSAMYRCASSPGTKSGTGELFFGEGSRLTVL.

Turning to this clonotype: An end of the junction does not agree with germline; a read error may underlie this. The rearrangement links TRBV27 to TRBJ2-1, with D possibly being TRBD1 or TRBD2 (6 bases each). Germline assignment: CDR1 MNHEY and CDR2 SMNVEV (reference sequence). This CDR3 is 15 amino acids long. The CDR3 nucleotides are TGTGCCAGCAGTTTAAAAACTTCCGGGGGCAATGGGCAGTTCTTC. Its protein product is CASSLKTSGGNGQFF.

This clonotype appeared many times. The chain carries TRBV18 and TRBJ2-7, with TRBD1 matching 11 bases. This CDR3 is 13 amino acids long. The V segment lost 6 bases and the J segment 6 bases; nucleotides outside the gene matches: 4. The germline V gene has CDR1 KGHSH and CDR2 LQKENI. The CDR3 region is CASSGTGGGEQYF. Here the CDR3 DNA reads TGTGCCAGCTCCGGGACAGGGGGTGGCGAGCAGTACTTC.